The 4 T cell receptor beta chains below were found in one sample sequenced in a study of cytomegalovirus exposure and HLA in healthy donors. Using immunoSEQ multiplex PCR, the repertoire was profiled, and TCRdb retains in-frame clones only, with some absent. The sample includes 250,000 to 400,000 clones, roughly 90% seen only once; the top ten take more than 0.95%. The sequenced material came from PBMCs. All receptors come from a young man in good health and CMV-seronegative.

V and J are TRBV6-4 and TRBJ2-2; D may be TRBD2 (5 bases). Germline V lookup: CDR1 MRHNA, CDR2 SNTAGT. This CDR3 spans 15 amino acids. With 2 bases removed from V and 6 bases from J, the gap between germline ends came to 13 bases. CDR3 loop: CASSDRAGSAGELFF. DNA for the CDR3: TGTGCCAGCAGTGACCGGGCGGGTTCGGCCGGGGAGCTGTTTTTT.

The gene calls are TRBV6-5 and TRBJ1-1; 9 nucleotides agree with TRBD1. From germline, CDR1 is MNHEY and CDR2 SVGAGI. CDR3 length: 12 amino acids. With V trimmed by 7 bases and J by 5 bases, 2 bases remained unmatched. In nucleotides, the CDR3 is TGTGCCAGCAAAGGACAGGGGACTGAAGCTTTCTTT. Translated: CASKGQGTEAFF.

This rearrangement joins TRBV6-5 to TRBJ2-7, with D perhaps matching TRBD1 (6 bases). There are 12 residues in the CDR3. Deletions cut 5 bases from V and 5 bases from J, with 10 bases between. Germline CDR1 MNHEY, CDR2 SVGAGI. The CDR3 spells CASSRDTNEQYF. The CDR3 nucleotides read TGTGCCAGCAGTCGGGACACTAACGAGCAGTACTTC.

The chain recombines TRBV6-1 with TRBJ1-5; no clear D gene. The CDR3 consists of 16 residues. The germline gives CDR1 MNHNS, CDR2 SASEGT. V was cut by 2 bases and J by 0 bases, with 11 bases left in between. The CDR3 reads CASSESQDYSNQPQHF. The CDR3 DNA reads as TGTGCCAGCAGTGAAAGCCAGGACTATAGCAATCAGCCCCAGCATTTT.